A single sample gave rise to the 31 T cell receptor beta chains below, sequenced in a study of identical twins. TCRdb re-called the 5' RACE reads with MiXCR, one entry per CDR3 protein. The repertoire includes 400,000 to 550,000 distinct CDR3 sequences, around an eighth of them detected once, and about 0.97% sits in the top ten. In addition, the sample was reused for a study of yellow fever vaccine responses in identical twins.

The sequencing sample was made of CD4+ T cells sorted from blood. All receptors derive from a woman under 30 in good health.

V and J are TRBV3-1 and TRBJ2-5, with D possibly matching TRBD2 (6 bases). The CDR3 spans 15 residues. Germline values: CDR1 LGHDT, CDR2 YNNKEL (reference sequence). V was cut by 1 base and J by 4 bases, with 13 bases left in between. CDR3 bases: TGTGCCAGCAGCCAAGGGTCTCGGGGGTTAGAGACCCAGTACTTC. The encoded protein is CASSQGSRGLETQYF.

This clonotype has a handful of counts. The J gene is TRBJ2-5, the V gene TRBV7-8, with 8 bases matching TRBD1. The trim removed 5 bases at V and 2 bases at J, leaving 7 bases unmatched. Germline CDR1 and CDR2: SGHVS and FQNEAQ. The length of the CDR3 is 15 residues. For the CDR3, the DNA is TGTGCCAGCAGCGGCCGACAGGGGTCACAAGAGACCCAGTACTTC. It yields the protein CASSGRQGSQETQYF. The full variable domain, completed using reference TRBV7-8 and TRBJ2-5, is GAGVSQSPRYKVAKRGQDVALRCDPISGHVSLFWYQQALGQGPEFLTYFQNEAQLDKSGLPSDRFFAERPEGSVSTLKIQRTQQEDSAVYLCASSGRQGSQETQYFGPGTRLLVL.

This clonotype was counted a few times. This chain joins TRBV5-1 and TRBJ1-1; possible D gene TRBD1, 6 bases. Germline V gene sequence: CDR1 SGHRS, CDR2 YFSETQ. This CDR3 comprises 14 residues. Trimming took 3 bases from V and 3 from J, leaving 12 bases between them. CDR3 in DNA: TGCGCCAGCAGCTGGGGGGCGTCGGACACTGAAGCTTTCTTT. This translates into CASSWGASDTEAFF.

The V gene is TRBV19, the J gene TRBJ2-1; 11 bases align to TRBD1. V lost 4 bases to trimming and J lost 6 bases; unmatched junction nucleotides: 8. Germline lookup yields CDR1 LNHDA and CDR2 SQIVND (reference sequence). The CDR3 length is 16 residues. CDR3 sequence: CASSTTDRGLFNEQFF. Here the CDR3 DNA reads TGTGCCAGTAGTACGACGGACAGGGGGCTCTTCAATGAGCAGTTCTTC.

V usage is TRBV7-2 and J usage is TRBJ1-3; D is possibly TRBD1 (6 bases). This CDR3 region has 16 residues. The V end was cut by 5 bases, the J end by 4 bases, with 18 bases between. Germline lookup yields CDR1 SGHTA and CDR2 FQGNSA. The CDR3 here is CASSPDSRLSGNTIYF. The CDR3 region has the DNA TGTGCCAGCAGCCCGGACAGTCGATTGTCCGGAAACACCATATATTTT.

This clonotype turned up a few times. V usage is TRBV7-9 and J usage is TRBJ2-1; 13 bases align to TRBD2. This CDR3 has 17 residues. The ends lost 0 bases at V and 5 bases at J; junction bases unmatched: 4. CDR1 is SEHNR and CDR2 is FQNEAQ in the germline V gene (reference sequence). The CDR3 sequence: CASSLAGLAGTNNEQFF. Written as DNA, the CDR3 is TGTGCCAGCAGCTTAGCGGGACTAGCGGGGACAAACAATGAGCAGTTCTTC.

This chain uses TRBV5-6 with TRBJ2-4; D is tentatively TRBD1 or TRBD2 (5 bases each). This CDR3 spans 18 amino acids. The V gene's germline CDR1 is SGHDT and CDR2 YYEEEE. V lost 4 bases and J lost 0, with 20 bases in between. The CDR3 protein is CASSRRGGTHLAKNIQYF. CDR3 bases: TGTGCCAGCAGCCGAAGAGGTGGGACCCACCTAGCCAAAAACATTCAGTACTTC.

This clonotype has a handful of counts. The chain has TRBV4-1 and TRBJ2-3, with unresolved D. V lost 0 bases and J lost 7, with 11 bases in between. Germline loops: CDR1 MGHRA, CDR2 YSYEKL. The CDR3 is 14 residues long. CDR3 DNA: TGCGCCAGCAGCCAAGATGTAGTGCAAAATACGCAGTATTTT. It translates to CASSQDVVQNTQYF.

This clonotype was seen a handful of times. The chain has TRBV5-1 and TRBJ1-1, with 7 bases that match TRBD1. CDR3 size: 14 residues. CDR1 and CDR2 (germline): SGHRS, YFSETQ. Trimming took 2 bases from V and 1 from J; bases not matched to a gene: 2. The CDR3 loop reads CASSFRTGNTEAFF. For the CDR3, the DNA is TGCGCCAGCAGCTTCCGGACAGGGAACACTGAAGCTTTCTTT. The full variable domain, with the rest looked up from reference TRBV5-1 and TRBJ1-1, is KAGVTQTPRYLIKTRGQQVTLSCSPISGHRSVSWYQQTPGQGLQFLFEYFSETQRNKGNFPGRFSGRQFSNSRSEMNVSTLELGDSALYLCASSFRTGNTEAFFGQGTRLTVV.

There are many counts of this clonotype. V gene TRBV20-1 combines with J gene TRBJ2-5; D remains ambiguous. CDR1 is DFQATT, CDR2 SNEGSKA, per germline (reference sequence). This CDR3 contains 13 residues. The CDR3 spells CSADQVVLETQYF. DNA for the CDR3: TGCAGCGCCGACCAGGTGGTGTTGGAGACCCAGTACTTC.

This clonotype was counted ten times or more. The chain uses TRBV12-3 or TRBV12-4 and TRBJ2-5, with TRBD1 identical over 7 bases. There are 14 residues in the CDR3. V lost 3 bases, J lost 4 bases, and 5 bases stayed unmatched. The CDR3: CASSFAQGRETQYF. In DNA, the CDR3 is TGTGCCAGCAGTTTCGCACAGGGGAGAGAGACCCAGTACTTC.

This chain joins TRBV20-1 and TRBJ2-7; TRBD2 might be the D (6 bases). Germline lookup yields CDR1 DFQATT and CDR2 SNEGSKA (reference sequence). This CDR3 has 14 residues. Trimming cost V 5 bases and J 1 base, with 15 bases left between them. CDR3: CSAFGSKESYEQYF. In DNA, the CDR3 is TGCAGTGCTTTCGGGAGCAAAGAGTCCTACGAGCAGTACTTC.

This sequence joins TRBV5-1 and TRBJ2-3; 7 nucleotides match TRBD2. The junction had 5 bases not matched to a gene; V was cut back by 2 bases and J by 2 bases. The CDR3 is 15 amino acids. Germline V gene lookup returns CDR1 SGHRS and CDR2 YFSETQ. CDR3 loop: CASSFRAGFTDTQYF. Written as DNA, the CDR3 is TGCGCCAGCAGCTTCCGAGCGGGATTCACAGATACGCAGTATTTT.

V usage is TRBV3-1 and J usage is TRBJ2-1; 11 bases are shared with TRBD2. J was trimmed by 8 bases and V by 6 bases; bases with no gene match: 12. The CDR3 extends over 16 amino acids. Germline V lookup: CDR1 LGHDT, CDR2 YNNKEL (reference sequence). CDR3 sequence reads: CASRSQIAGGVDEQFF. CDR3 sequence (DNA): TGTGCCAGCAGGAGCCAAATAGCGGGAGGGGTTGATGAGCAGTTCTTC.

V usage is TRBV27 and J usage is TRBJ2-6; tentatively, D is TRBD1 (6 bases). The germline V and J ends were trimmed by 5 bases and 0 bases, with 17 bases remaining between them. CDR3 size: 18 residues. CDR1 is MNHEY, CDR2 SMNVEV, per germline (reference sequence). As DNA, the CDR3 is TGTGCCAGCAGTCGCCAGGGGCCCGGTTTCTCTGGGGCCAACGTCCTGACTTTC. This codes for CASSRQGPGFSGANVLTF.

Only a few counts were recorded for this clonotype. The CDR3 sequence: CASSPGQQASGNTIYF. For the CDR3, the DNA is TGTGCCAGCAGCCCCGGACAGCAAGCCTCTGGAAACACCATATATTTT. This chain links TRBV14 with TRBJ1-3, with D perhaps matching TRBD1 (6 bases). V was cut by 4 bases and J by 0 bases, with 13 bases left in between. The CDR3 has 16 amino acids. Germline-derived CDR1 and CDR2 are SGHDN and FVKESK.

In this sample, this clonotype turned up a few times. This rearrangement joins TRBV5-8 to TRBJ1-1; D not resolved. The V gene lost 6 bases and the J gene lost 4 bases, with 13 bases spanning the gap. This CDR3 contains 13 residues. In germline, CDR1 is SGHTS, CDR2 YDEGEE. The CDR3 nucleotides are TGTGCCAGCACCGCTCGAATGGGCACTGAAGCTTTCTTT. Protein sequence: CASTARMGTEAFF.

This clonotype was counted many times. The V and J genes are TRBV12-3 or TRBV12-4 and TRBJ2-3, with 8 bases matching TRBD1. The CDR3 is 16 residues long. V lost 3 bases to trimming and J lost 8 bases; unmatched junction nucleotides: 13. CDR3: CASSFSGGRGLSTQYF. The CDR3 nucleotides read TGTGCCAGCAGTTTTAGCGGCGGCAGGGGGCTTAGTACGCAGTATTTT.

This clonotype was detected only a few times. The chain employs TRBV12-3 or TRBV12-4 and TRBJ2-3; 14 nucleotides align to TRBD2. V lost 6 bases, J lost 2 bases, and 7 bases stayed unmatched. The CDR3 is 17 residues long. The CDR3 nucleotides read TGTGCCAGCAGCCGCCGGACTAGCGGGGGGCCCACAGATACGCAGTATTTT. This gives the protein CASSRRTSGGPTDTQYF.

The chain is built from TRBV5-1 and TRBJ2-1; TRBD2 matches 7 bases. The length of the CDR3 is 14 residues. CDR1 SGHRS and CDR2 YFSETQ come from the germline V gene. V lost 4 bases, J lost 10 bases, and 11 bases stayed unmatched. The CDR3 region has the DNA TGCGCCAGCAGCCTAACCTCTAGCGGACAAGAGCAGTTCTTC. It codes for CASSLTSSGQEQFF. The whole variable domain, remainder taken from reference TRBV5-1 and TRBJ2-1, is KAGVTQTPRYLIKTRGQQVTLSCSPISGHRSVSWYQQTPGQGLQFLFEYFSETQRNKGNFPGRFSGRQFSNSRSEMNVSTLELGDSALYLCASSLTSSGQEQFFGPGTRLTVL.

The CDR3 DNA reads TGTGCCAGCAGCGTATTCGCGGGGGCCATCAATGAGCAGTTCTTC. It is translated as CASSVFAGAINEQFF. This chain links TRBV9 with TRBJ2-1, with D possibly TRBD2 on 7 matching bases. Germline CDR1 and CDR2: SGDLS and YYNGEE. CDR3 length: 15 amino acids. Trimming removed 1 base at V and 6 bases at J, with 14 bases between.

V is TRBV2 and J is TRBJ2-2, with 7 nucleotides matching TRBD1. The trim removed 4 bases at V and 1 base at J, leaving 0 bases unmatched. The CDR3 contains 14 residues. Per germline, CDR1 SNHLY and CDR2 FYNNEI. CDR3 in amino acids: CASSGQGNTGELFF. As DNA, the CDR3 is TGTGCCAGCAGTGGACAGGGGAACACCGGGGAGCTGTTTTTT.

The gene calls are TRBV25-1 and TRBJ1-5; 7 bases are a match to TRBD1. With V trimmed by 7 bases and J by 0 bases, 3 bases remained unmatched. This CDR3 spans 14 amino acids. Looked up from germline, CDR1 is MGHDK and CDR2 is SYGVNS. The CDR3 bases are TGTGCCAGCAAGGGGGCAGCTAGCAATCAGCCCCAGCATTTT. The encoded protein is CASKGAASNQPQHF.

This clonotype was seen a few times. This rearrangement joins TRBV12-3 or TRBV12-4 to TRBJ2-3; D unresolved. The CDR3 length is 15 residues. V lost 5 bases and J 2 bases, leaving 14 bases between the germline ends. For the CDR3, the DNA is TGTGCCAGCAGTCCCGGGCCCCTTTCCACAGATACGCAGTATTTT. It specifies CASSPGPLSTDTQYF.

This clonotype was seen repeatedly, ten times or more. The J gene is TRBJ2-5, the V gene TRBV4-3; TRBD2 might be the D (5 bases). V dropped 0 bases and J dropped 5 bases, with 13 bases sitting between them. Germline V gene sequence: CDR1 LGHNA, CDR2 YSLEER. This CDR3 spans 15 amino acids. The CDR3, as DNA: TGCGCCAGCAGCCAAGATTCGGGGATGGGGGAGACCCAGTACTTC. Protein sequence: CASSQDSGMGETQYF.

This clonotype was seen ten or more times. The chain recombines TRBV10-3 with TRBJ2-5; D is unresolved. This CDR3 is built from 14 residues. Germline-derived CDR1 and CDR2 are ENHRY and SYGVKD. Trimming removed 3 bases at V and 1 base at J, with 9 bases between. The DNA for the CDR3 is TGTGCCATCAGTGATTTCGGCAGCCAAGAGACCCAGTACTTC. This encodes CAISDFGSQETQYF.

This clonotype has at least ten counts. This sequence joins TRBV7-9 and TRBJ2-3; D is possibly TRBD2 (6 bases). CDR3 size: 14 residues. V was shortened by 0 bases and J by 4 bases, with 8 bases between the two germline ends. Germline values: CDR1 SEHNR, CDR2 FQNEAQ (reference sequence). The CDR3 bases are TGTGCCAGCAGCTTAGCTGGGGAGGCAGATACGCAGTATTTT. Translation gives CASSLAGEADTQYF.

This clonotype came up many times. This rearrangement joins TRBV5-1 to TRBJ2-1; D remains ambiguous. The CDR3 is 15 amino acids. V was pared by 0 bases and J by 2 bases, with 9 bases between. Germline CDR1 SGHRS, CDR2 YFSETQ. The CDR3: CASSLEAAPYNEQFF. The CDR3, as DNA: TGCGCCAGCAGCTTGGAGGCAGCCCCCTACAATGAGCAGTTCTTC.

The rearrangement joins TRBV6-5 to TRBJ2-7; 7 bases map to TRBD1. The CDR3 length is 16 residues. The germline gives CDR1 MNHEY, CDR2 SVGAGI. V trimming: 0 bases; J trimming: 1 base; junction bases outside the gene matches: 6. CDR3 coding DNA: TGTGCCAGCAGTTACTCAAGGGACAGTAATTCCTACGAGCAGTACTTC. It codes for CASSYSRDSNSYEQYF.

Only a few counts were recorded for this clonotype. The V call is TRBV7-9, the J call TRBJ1-5; D remains unclear. Germline loops: CDR1 SEHNR, CDR2 FQNEAQ (reference sequence). V lost 4 bases and J lost 1, with 8 bases in between. The CDR3 is 14 residues long. CDR3 sequence (DNA): TGTGCCAGCAGCTCGGGATGGAGCAATCAGCCCCAGCATTTT. This gives the protein CASSSGWSNQPQHF.

This clonotype occurred a few times. This chain links TRBV4-3 with TRBJ2-7, with D possibly called TRBD1 or TRBD2 (5 bases each). This CDR3 is 13 amino acids long. V dropped 3 bases and J dropped 5 bases, with 11 bases sitting between them. Germline V lookup: CDR1 LGHNA, CDR2 YSLEER. The CDR3 reads CASSQDGTDEQYF. The CDR3, as DNA: TGCGCCAGCAGCCAGGACGGGACCGACGAGCAGTACTTC.